The 13 T cell receptor beta chains below come from one sample, sequenced in a study of identical twins. TCRdb reprocessed the 5' RACE reads via MiXCR and lists one record per CDR3 protein. The repertoire includes about 500,000 distinct CDR3 sequences, approximately 14% of them detected once, and around 0.98% sits in the top ten. This sample was shared with a second study, whose subject was yellow fever vaccine responses in identical twins.

Material: CD4+ T cells sorted from blood. These receptors all stem from a woman under 30 in good health.

This clonotype came up a few times. The genes are TRBV20-1 and TRBJ2-7; 11 nucleotides agree with TRBD2. CDR3 length: 14 amino acids. With 3 bases clipped from V and 5 bases from J, the junction kept 6 bases outside the gene matches. In germline, CDR1 is DFQATT, CDR2 SNEGSKA (reference sequence). In DNA form, the CDR3 reads TGCAGTGCTAGTATCCTAGCGGGAGGCAACGAGCAGTACTTC. It encodes CSASILAGGNEQYF.

This clonotype came up a few times. This rearrangement joins TRBV5-1 to TRBJ2-7, with a possible D match to TRBD1 (6 bases). Germline V gives CDR1 SGHRS, CDR2 YFSETQ. V was shortened by 4 bases and J by 6 bases, with 17 bases between the two germline ends. The CDR3 consists of 14 residues. The CDR3 reads CASSRSGTTGEQYF. For the CDR3, the DNA is TGCGCCAGCAGCAGATCCGGGACAACAGGCGAGCAGTACTTC.

The chain is built from TRBV3-1 and TRBJ2-1; 9 nucleotides line up with TRBD2. Germline V gene sequence: CDR1 LGHDT, CDR2 YNNKEL (reference sequence). The CDR3 loop spans 17 amino acids. Unmatched junction bases numbered 13, after V lost 3 bases and J lost 7 bases. For the CDR3, the DNA is TGTGCCAGCAGCCACAGTACAGGGCGGGGGGGGTGGAATGAGCAGTTCTTC. This sequence encodes CASSHSTGRGGWNEQFF.

This clonotype has a handful of counts. The V call is TRBV5-5, the J call TRBJ1-1; possible D gene TRBD1, 5 bases. V was shortened by 6 bases and J by 10 bases, with 16 bases between the two germline ends. There are 12 residues in the CDR3. Germline values: CDR1 SGHKS, CDR2 YYEKEE (reference sequence). The CDR3 sequence is CASTLGEGRAFF. For the CDR3, the DNA is TGTGCCAGCACCCTCGGGGAGGGGAGAGCTTTCTTT.

The V call is TRBV29-1, the J call TRBJ2-1, with 8 nucleotides matching TRBD2. This CDR3 contains 12 residues. Looked up from germline, CDR1 is SQVTM and CDR2 is ANQGSEA. Germline trimming cut 3 bases from V and 7 bases from J; bases unmatched to any gene: 2. CDR3 loop: CSVETSVNEQFF. The DNA of the CDR3 is TGCAGCGTTGAGACTAGCGTAAATGAGCAGTTCTTC.

V gene TRBV6-1 combines with J gene TRBJ1-3, with D tentatively TRBD1 (5 bases). The CDR3 totals 14 residues. CDR1 is MNHNS, CDR2 SASEGT, per germline. Trimming took off 4 bases at V and 3 bases at J, with 10 bases between the two ends. The CDR3 DNA reads TGTGCCAGCAGTGGCGAGGGGTTTGGAAACACCATATATTTT. It codes for CASSGEGFGNTIYF.

The V call is TRBV5-1, the J call TRBJ2-2; D call uncertain. The CDR3 totals 17 residues. The V end lost 1 base, the J end lost 6 bases, and 19 bases lay between the germline ends. CDR1 is SGHRS and CDR2 is YFSETQ in the germline V gene. The CDR3 protein is CASSLIPHGTGAGELFF. CDR3 nucleotides: TGCGCCAGCAGCTTGATACCACACGGAACGGGCGCCGGGGAGCTGTTTTTT.

This clonotype was observed at least ten times. The rearrangement joins TRBV5-1 to TRBJ1-2; unclear D gene. Germline V gene data show CDR1 as SGHRS and CDR2 as YFSETQ. The germline V and J ends were trimmed by 0 bases and 8 bases, with 8 bases remaining between them. CDR3 length: 12 residues. In nucleotides, the CDR3 is TGCGCCAGCAGCTTGGTAGGGTTCGGCTACACCTTC. Encoded protein: CASSLVGFGYTF. The entire variable domain, with the rest obtained from reference TRBV5-1 and TRBJ1-2, is as follows: KAGVTQTPRYLIKTRGQQVTLSCSPISGHRSVSWYQQTPGQGLQFLFEYFSETQRNKGNFPGRFSGRQFSNSRSEMNVSTLELGDSALYLCASSLVGFGYTFGSGTRLTVV.

The table lists this clonotype with a few counts. The chain couples TRBV6-1 to TRBJ2-1; 8 bases map to TRBD1. Looked up from germline, CDR1 is MNHNS and CDR2 is SASEGT. The CDR3 is 14 residues long. The V gene end was trimmed by 7 bases and the J gene end by 8 bases; junction bases not matched to a gene: 10. The CDR3 DNA reads as TGTGCCAGCACGGGAGACAGGGGCTTTGATGAGCAGTTCTTC. Amino acid sequence: CASTGDRGFDEQFF.

This clonotype was picked up many times. The genes are TRBV10-3 and TRBJ2-3, with 12 bases matching TRBD2. Germline-derived CDR1 and CDR2 are ENHRY and SYGVKD. The junction had 3 bases not matched to a gene; V was cut back by 4 bases and J by 4 bases. CDR3 size: 15 residues. This chain's CDR3 is CAISGLAGVSDTQYF. CDR3 DNA sequence: TGTGCCATCAGTGGACTAGCGGGAGTTTCAGATACGCAGTATTTT.

The chain couples TRBV11-2 to TRBJ2-3; D uncertain. Germline CDR1 reads SGHAT; CDR2 reads FQNNGV. V lost 4 bases to trimming and J lost 4 bases, with 12 bases between them. The CDR3 runs 14 residues. CDR3 nucleotide sequence: TGTGCCAGCAGCTCAAATACGGCCGCAGATACGCAGTATTTT. Translating gives CASSSNTAADTQYF.

This clonotype has only a few counts. J is TRBJ2-7 and V is TRBV11-3, with 9 bases fitting TRBD2. V shed 4 bases, J shed 3 bases, and the junction held 10 bases outside the gene matches. Per germline, CDR1 SGHNT and CDR2 YENEEA. The CDR3 is 16 residues long. DNA of the CDR3: TGTGCCAGCAGCTCGCCACTAGCGGGTGTCGACTACGAGCAGTACTTC. It translates to CASSSPLAGVDYEQYF.

The chain employs TRBV11-2 and TRBJ2-7, with 7 bases fitting TRBD2. Germline-derived CDR1 and CDR2 are SGHAT and FQNNGV. The V segment lost 8 bases and the J segment 1 base; nucleotides outside the gene matches: 8. The CDR3 consists of 14 residues. CDR3: CASAVGRGSYEQYF. CDR3 nucleotides: TGTGCCAGCGCCGTTGGGCGGGGGTCCTACGAGCAGTACTTC.